This is a list of T cell receptor beta chains from one sample in a study of OX40 agonist ivuxolimab in advanced cancers. This table comes from immunoSEQ multiplex PCR, and its TCRdb copy is limited to in-frame clones, with some not included. The sample includes fewer than 70,000 clones, around 90% of them seen just once. Specimen: CD4+ or CD8+ T cells sorted from blood, collected in a trial of the OX40 agonist ivuxolimab. The receptor set was obtained from an adult with an advanced solid tumor such as melanoma, head and neck, liver or kidney cancer. Both conserved end residues are part of each CDR3. The D gene is left open where the match is weak. A row's size may be missing; if present it is once, few, many or a size class.

V	size	D	J	DNA	CDR3
TRBV5-5	NA	TRBD1	TRBJ1-2	TGTGCCAGCAGCCCGGGGACAGGTCTTTTAGCTAACTATGGCTACACCTTC	CASSPGTGLLANYGYTF
TRBV2	few	TRBD2	TRBJ2-7	TGTGCCAGCAAGTGGGACTATAGCTCCTACGAGCAGTACTTC	CASKWDYSSYEQYF
TRBV28	NA	NA	TRBJ2-7	TGTGCCAGCATCGATGTCTCGCGGGTGGGAGAGCAGTACTTC	CASIDVSRVGEQYF
TRBV11-2	NA	NA	TRBJ2-1	TGTGCCAGCAGCGGGGGAGGCTTAGGGGCTGATGAGCAGTTCTTC	CASSGGGLGADEQFF
TRBV6-6	NA	TRBD2	TRBJ2-1	TGTGCCAGCAGTTACGGTGGAGCGGGAGGCGATGAGCAGTTCTTC	CASSYGGAGGDEQFF
TRBV5-1	NA	TRBD1	TRBJ1-5	TGCGCCAGCAGCTCGGGGGAGGGGGCCAACAATCAGCCCCAGCATTTT	CASSSGEGANNQPQHF
TRBV7-6	NA	NA	TRBJ2-3	TGTGCCAGCAGCTTTGACTCGGGCCCGGGGAGTACGCAGTATTTT	CASSFDSGPGSTQYF
TRBV6-1	NA	NA	TRBJ2-7	TGTGCCAGCCGGTCGGGCGAGCAGTACTTC	CASRSGEQYF
TRBV29-1	NA	TRBD1	TRBJ2-5	TGCAGCGTTAACCACAGGGGGCGTGATCAAGAGACCCAGTACTTC	CSVNHRGRDQETQYF
TRBV7-2	NA	NA	TRBJ2-3	TGTGCCGTTTCCAACCTAGCGGATACGCAGTATTTT	CAVSNLADTQYF
TRBV7-9	NA	NA	TRBJ2-2	TGTGCCAGCAGGACGGAGGGAACCGGGGAGCTGTTTTTT	CASRTEGTGELFF
TRBV6-1	NA	NA	TRBJ1-5	TGTGCCAGCAGTGAAAGGCGGCGCCAGTTTGGTCAGCCCCAGCATTTT	CASSERRRQFGQPQHF
TRBV5-5	NA	NA	TRBJ2-7	TGTGCCAGCAGCCGTAGCGAATCCTACGAGCAGTACTTC	CASSRSESYEQYF
TRBV7-3	once	NA	TRBJ2-7	TGTGCCAGGGTACCATTAGACTACGAGCAGTACTTC	CARVPLDYEQYF
TRBV19	few	NA	TRBJ2-4	TGTGCCAGTAGTACCGCGACAGCACTAGCCAAAAACATTCAGTACTTC	CASSTATALAKNIQYF
TRBV19	few	NA	TRBJ2-7	TGTGCCAGTAGTATAGTGAGGGGAGAGGAGCAGTACTTC	CASSIVRGEEQYF
TRBV19	NA	TRBD1	TRBJ1-5	TGTGCCAGTAGTATGCGGACAGGGGCGAGCAATCAGCCCCAGCATTTT	CASSMRTGASNQPQHF
TRBV5-5	NA	NA	TRBJ2-7	TGTGCCAGCAGCTTGGTTCCCTACTACGAGCAGTACTTC	CASSLVPYYEQYF
TRBV5-4	NA	TRBD2	TRBJ2-7	TGTGCCAGCAGCTCGGGGGGGATCTCCTACGAGCAGTACTTC	CASSSGGISYEQYF
TRBV19	NA	NA	TRBJ2-7	TGTGCCAGTAGTAGGGGTAGCGGCCACTCCTACGAGCAGTACTTC	CASSRGSGHSYEQYF
TRBV19	NA	NA	TRBJ2-1	TGTGCCAGTAGTATTAGGGACACGTCGAGGAATGAGCAGTTCTTC	CASSIRDTSRNEQFF
TRBV5-1	NA	NA	TRBJ1-3	TGCGCCAGCAGCTTGGACCAGGGCCCAGGAAACACCATATATTTT	CASSLDQGPGNTIYF
TRBV7-2	NA	NA	TRBJ2-5	TGTGCCAGCAGCTTATTAGGCGGGCAGGTCGAGGGAGAGACCCAGTACTTC	CASSLLGGQVEGETQYF
TRBV5-1	NA	NA	TRBJ1-5	TGCGCCAGCAGCTTGAGCGGGGATAGCAATCAGCCCCAGCATTTT	CASSLSGDSNQPQHF
TRBV28	NA	NA	TRBJ2-3	TGTGCCAGCAGCGAGCCACTAGCCCTAAACCCAGATACGCAGTATTTT	CASSEPLALNPDTQYF
TRBV10-3	NA	NA	TRBJ2-1	TGTGCCATCGCCAGAGGGGGCGCGGGGTACAATGAGCAGTTCTTC	CAIARGGAGYNEQFF
TRBV5-1	NA	TRBD1	TRBJ2-5	TGCGCCAGCAGCTTAGGGACAGGGGCAAAGACCCAGTACTTC	CASSLGTGAKTQYF